Sequencing of this T cell receptor (beta chain) was carried out in a study of spatial heterogeneity in lung cancer. Specified time point: sample taken at primary tumor resection. Sequencing covered unsorted whole RNA taken from tumor, nontumor lung or frozen PBMC. Study observations and caveats: Follow-up blood showed ubiquitous expanded tumor TCRs less than blood at resection did.

Concerning this clonotype: Its antigen is not known.

This CDR3 has 15 residues. V lost 8 bases and J lost 6; bases outside the gene matches: 13. Each TCR cDNA molecule bore a unique molecular identifier. TCRdb reprocessed the 5' RACE reads via MiXCR and lists one record per CDR3 protein. The sample yields about 85,000 distinct CDR3 sequences, about a fifth seen once. This receptor was identified in a male donor with early-stage non-small cell lung cancer. Specimen: PBMCs, collected at surgery. The chain uses TRBV12-3 or TRBV12-4 and TRBJ2-7, with TRBD1 identical over 10 bases. The CDR3 loop is CASRQTGGHLGEQYF. As DNA, the CDR3 is TGTGCCAGCCGCCAGACAGGGGGCCACTTGGGCGAGCAGTACTTC.